This TCR beta chain was observed in a study of T-cell memory formation after mild COVID-19 (dated by TCRdb to the early 2020s). For context, the study as a whole: Most TCR sequence clusters were specific to one of the two donors. In a couple of donors, T-cell clones that expanded and contracted after mild COVID-19 were followed by sequencing TCRalpha and TCRbeta repertoires longitudinally. Two young, previously healthy adult volunteers made up the cohort, one male and one female.

Study-wide findings and limitations: Some responding clones were found in pre-infection memory, which suggests that pre-existing cross-reactive memory T cells took part in the SARS-CoV-2 response. The study included only a couple of mild cases, and larger cohorts that include severe cases with pre-infection samples were judged to be necessary. SARS-CoV-2 specificity of the second-wave clones peaking on day 37 was not confirmed. Clones contracting from day 15 to 85 had balanced CD4/CD8 phenotypes, while a second wave expanding from day 15 to 37 was biased towards CD4+. Contracting CD4+ clones appeared mostly in the CM and EM memory subsets, whereas CD8+ clones were enriched in EMRA.

Ficoll-Paque density gradient centrifugation was the method used to isolate PBMCs. Data came from an Illumina NovaSeq 6000. TCRalpha and TCRbeta cDNA libraries were built by 5'RACE with constant-segment primers, adding sample barcodes and unique molecular identifiers. RNA was extracted from every sample with Trizol reagent. Libraries were amplified in two PCR steps, with a second sample barcode and Illumina TruSeq adapters added in the second step. Libraries were sequenced on an Illumina NovaSeq with 2 x 150 bp paired-end reads. In the source study's methods: Reads were demultiplexed and collapsed into UMI-guided consensus sequences with migec v1.2.7. Using mixcr v2.1.11, UMI consensuses were aligned to TRA and TRB V and J templates and then assembled into clonotypes. Expanded or contracted clonotypes were those called significant by both edgeR and NoisET, with noise models trained on biological replicates. For edgeR calls, the thresholds were a false discovery rate-adjusted p below 0.01 and a log2 fold-change of 1. As an exploratory analysis of dynamics, max-normalized trajectories of the 1000 most abundant clonotypes were examined by PCA with hierarchical clustering. Separately sequenced CD4+ and CD8+ repertoires were used to assign a CD4 or CD8 phenotype to each responding clone. TCRdb took the public reads, trimmed them with fastp at Q25, ran MiXCR for clone calling and kept in-frame beta chains. Rows are unified per CDR3 protein, each entry keeping the most common DNA and genes. The authors' filters were not applied to this entry. The sample table holds 50,000 or so distinct CDR3 sequences, of which 25% to 30% were seen once. The top ten constitute around 45% of the sample.

The junction shows trimming of 7 bases on V and 0 bases on J, plus 3 bases between the germline ends. CDR1 GTSNPN and CDR2 SVGIG were looked up in the germline V gene (reference sequence). The CDR3 runs 10 amino acids, cysteine and phenylalanine included. Solely the CDR3 DNA is kept, with 30 bases framed from the first base. Concerning this clonotype: Its antigen remains undetermined. Base qualities are not at hand, and no much larger clone is one base apart.

The TCR sequence derives from a man between 18 and 35 years old who had mild COVID-19 (a few samples of this study predate the infection). The sample titles of this study are shuffled in the database, so cell type and time point are left out; the donor was told from shared clones. The rearrangement joined TRBV30 to TRBJ1-2, with the identity of the D gene unclear. Sequencing was performed on PBMCs or a T cell subset sorted from them (not recorded which). The DNA reads TGTGCCTCCTCTAACTATGGCTACACCTTC. This codes for CASSNYGYTF.